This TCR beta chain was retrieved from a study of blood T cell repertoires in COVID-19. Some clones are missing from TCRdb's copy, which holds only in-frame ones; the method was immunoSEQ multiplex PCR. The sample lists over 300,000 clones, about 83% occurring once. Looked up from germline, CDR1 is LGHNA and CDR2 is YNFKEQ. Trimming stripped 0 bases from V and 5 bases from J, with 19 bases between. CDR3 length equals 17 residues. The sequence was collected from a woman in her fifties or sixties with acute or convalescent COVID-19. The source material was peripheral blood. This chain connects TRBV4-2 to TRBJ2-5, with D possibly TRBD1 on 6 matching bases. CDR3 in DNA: TGTGCCAGCAGCCAAGATGTCTCAGGGGCCCGCCCGGAGACCCAGTACTTC. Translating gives CASSQDVSGARPETQYF.